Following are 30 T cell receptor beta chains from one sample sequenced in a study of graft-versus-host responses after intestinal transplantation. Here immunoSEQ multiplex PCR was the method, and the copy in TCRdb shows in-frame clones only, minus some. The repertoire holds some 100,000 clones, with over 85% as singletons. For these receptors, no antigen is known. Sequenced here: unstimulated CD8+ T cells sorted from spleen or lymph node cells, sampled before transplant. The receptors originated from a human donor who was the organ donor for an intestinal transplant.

The CDR3 nucleotides read TGCAGCGCCAGGGGACTAGCGGGAGGACGAATCACAGATACGCAGTATTTT. Residues: CSARGLAGGRITDTQYF. The rearrangement links TRBV29-1 to TRBJ2-3, with 15 bases that match TRBD2. V shed 7 bases, J shed 2 bases, and the junction held 10 bases outside the gene matches. Germline V CDR1 and CDR2: SQVTM, ANQGSEA. There are 17 residues in the CDR3.

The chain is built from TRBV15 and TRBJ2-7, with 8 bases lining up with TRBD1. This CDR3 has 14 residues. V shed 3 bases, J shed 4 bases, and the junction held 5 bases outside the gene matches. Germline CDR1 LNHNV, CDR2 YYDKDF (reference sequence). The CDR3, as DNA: TGTGCCACCAGCAGGACAGGGGTTAAGTACGAGCAGTACTTC. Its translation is CATSRTGVKYEQYF. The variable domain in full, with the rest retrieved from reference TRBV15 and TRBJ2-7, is DAMVIQNPRYQVTQFGKPVTLSCSQTLNHNVMYWYQQKSSQAPKLLFHYYDKDFNNEADTPDNFQSRRPNTSFCFLDIRSPGLGDTAMYLCATSRTGVKYEQYFGPGTRLTVT.

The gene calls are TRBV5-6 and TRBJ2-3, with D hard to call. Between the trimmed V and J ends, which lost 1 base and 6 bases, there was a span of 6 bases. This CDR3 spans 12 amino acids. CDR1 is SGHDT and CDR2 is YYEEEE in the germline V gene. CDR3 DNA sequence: TGTGCCAGCAGCTTGATGCGGGATACGCAGTATTTT. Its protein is CASSLMRDTQYF.

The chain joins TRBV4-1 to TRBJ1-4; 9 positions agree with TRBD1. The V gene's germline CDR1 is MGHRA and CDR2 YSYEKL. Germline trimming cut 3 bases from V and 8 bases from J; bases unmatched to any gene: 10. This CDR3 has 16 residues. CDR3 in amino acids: CASSHRAGTGKEKLFF. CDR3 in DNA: TGCGCCAGCAGCCATCGTGCCGGGACAGGGAAAGAAAAACTGTTTTTT.

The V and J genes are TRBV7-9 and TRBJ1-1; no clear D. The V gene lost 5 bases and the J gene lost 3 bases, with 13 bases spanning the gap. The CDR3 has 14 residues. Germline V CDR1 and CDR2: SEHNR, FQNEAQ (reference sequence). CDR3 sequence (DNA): TGTGCCAGCAGCCCACCCCTCGGGGACACTGAAGCTTTCTTT. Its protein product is CASSPPLGDTEAFF.

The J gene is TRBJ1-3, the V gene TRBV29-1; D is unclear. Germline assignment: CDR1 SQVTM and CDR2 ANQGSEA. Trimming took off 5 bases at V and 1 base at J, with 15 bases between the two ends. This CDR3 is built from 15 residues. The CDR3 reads CSVFKEGGSGNTIYF. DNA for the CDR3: TGCAGCGTTTTCAAGGAGGGAGGTTCTGGAAACACCATATATTTT.

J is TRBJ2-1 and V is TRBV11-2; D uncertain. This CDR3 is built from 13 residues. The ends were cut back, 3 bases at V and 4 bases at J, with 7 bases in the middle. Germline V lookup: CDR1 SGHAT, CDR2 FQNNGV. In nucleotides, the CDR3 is TGTGCCAGCAGCTTGCAGGTATACAATGAGCAGTTCTTC. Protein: CASSLQVYNEQFF.

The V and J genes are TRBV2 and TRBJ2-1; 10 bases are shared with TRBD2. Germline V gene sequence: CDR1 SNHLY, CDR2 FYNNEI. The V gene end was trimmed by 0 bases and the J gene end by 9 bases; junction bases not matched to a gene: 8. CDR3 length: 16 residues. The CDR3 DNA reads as TGTGCCAGCAGTGAAGCGGGAGCGGGGGGGACCCTTGAGCAGTTCTTC. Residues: CASSEAGAGGTLEQFF.

The CDR3 reads CASRTAADTQYF. The CDR3 DNA reads TGTGCCAGCAGGACGGCGGCAGATACGCAGTATTTT. V is TRBV6-6 and J is TRBJ2-3; D is unresolved. CDR1 and CDR2 (germline): MNHNY, SVGAGI (reference sequence). Trimming removed 6 bases at V and 4 bases at J, with 8 bases between. The CDR3 covers 12 residues.

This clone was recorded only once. CDR3 DNA sequence: TGTGCCAGCAGCTTAGCAAGCGACCCCCAAGAGACCCAGTACTTC. Translated: CASSLASDPQETQYF. The chain carries TRBV7-9 and TRBJ2-5; the D is unclear. There are 15 residues in the CDR3. The V end lost 0 bases, the J end lost 1 base, and 9 bases lay between the germline ends. Germline V gene lookup returns CDR1 SEHNR and CDR2 FQNEAQ (reference sequence).

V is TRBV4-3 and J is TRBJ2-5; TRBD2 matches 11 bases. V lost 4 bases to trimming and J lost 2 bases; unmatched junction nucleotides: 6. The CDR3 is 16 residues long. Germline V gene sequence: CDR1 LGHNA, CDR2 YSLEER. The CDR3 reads CASSRLLAGAQETQYF. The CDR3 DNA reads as TGCGCCAGCAGCCGTTTACTAGCGGGGGCACAAGAGACCCAGTACTTC.

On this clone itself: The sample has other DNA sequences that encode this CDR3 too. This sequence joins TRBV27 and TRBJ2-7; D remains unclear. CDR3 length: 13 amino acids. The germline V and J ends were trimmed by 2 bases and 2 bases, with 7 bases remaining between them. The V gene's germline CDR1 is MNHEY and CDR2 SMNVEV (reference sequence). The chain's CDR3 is CASSLGPAYEQYF. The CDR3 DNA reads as TGTGCCAGCAGTTTAGGGCCAGCCTACGAGCAGTACTTC.

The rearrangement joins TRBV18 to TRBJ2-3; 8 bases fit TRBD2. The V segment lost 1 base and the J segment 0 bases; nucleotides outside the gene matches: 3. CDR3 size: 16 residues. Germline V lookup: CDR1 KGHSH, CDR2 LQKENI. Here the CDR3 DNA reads TGTGCCAGCTCACCACTGTCGGGGGGGAGCACAGATACGCAGTATTTT. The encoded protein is CASSPLSGGSTDTQYF.

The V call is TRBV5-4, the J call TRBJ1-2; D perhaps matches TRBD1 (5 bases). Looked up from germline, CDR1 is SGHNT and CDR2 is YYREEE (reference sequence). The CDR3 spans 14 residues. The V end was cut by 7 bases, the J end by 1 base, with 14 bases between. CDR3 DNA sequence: TGTGCCAGCTCCGACAGAGACTTTAACTATGGCTACACCTTC. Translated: CASSDRDFNYGYTF.

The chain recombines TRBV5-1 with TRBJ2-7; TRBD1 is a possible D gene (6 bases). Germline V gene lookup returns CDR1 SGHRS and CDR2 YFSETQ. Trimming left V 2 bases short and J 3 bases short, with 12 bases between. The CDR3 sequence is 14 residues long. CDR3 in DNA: TGCGCCAGCAGCTTCTGGGCAGGGGACTACGAGCAGTACTTC. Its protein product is CASSFWAGDYEQYF. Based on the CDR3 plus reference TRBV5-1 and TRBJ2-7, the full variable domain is KAGVTQTPRYLIKTRGQQVTLSCSPISGHRSVSWYQQTPGQGLQFLFEYFSETQRNKGNFPGRFSGRQFSNSRSEMNVSTLELGDSALYLCASSFWAGDYEQYFGPGTRLTVT.

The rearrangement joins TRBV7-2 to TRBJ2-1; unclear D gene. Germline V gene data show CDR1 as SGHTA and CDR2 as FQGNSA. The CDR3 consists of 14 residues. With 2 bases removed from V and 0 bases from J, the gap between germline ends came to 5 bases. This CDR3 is CASSLSSSYNEQFF. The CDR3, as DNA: TGTGCCAGCAGCTTATCCTCCTCCTACAATGAGCAGTTCTTC.

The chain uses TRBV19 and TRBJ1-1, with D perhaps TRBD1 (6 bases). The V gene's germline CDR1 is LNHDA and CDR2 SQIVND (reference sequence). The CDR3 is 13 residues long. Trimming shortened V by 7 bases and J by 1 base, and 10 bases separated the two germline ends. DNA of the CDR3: TGTGCCAGTAAGGGACACCAGAACACTGAAGCTTTCTTT. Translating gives CASKGHQNTEAFF.

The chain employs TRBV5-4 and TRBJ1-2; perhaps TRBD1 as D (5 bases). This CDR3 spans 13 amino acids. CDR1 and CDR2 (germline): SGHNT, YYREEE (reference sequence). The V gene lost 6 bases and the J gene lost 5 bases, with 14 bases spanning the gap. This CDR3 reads CASTFRGGYGYTF. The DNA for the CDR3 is TGTGCCAGCACCTTTCGGGGGGGGTATGGCTACACCTTC.

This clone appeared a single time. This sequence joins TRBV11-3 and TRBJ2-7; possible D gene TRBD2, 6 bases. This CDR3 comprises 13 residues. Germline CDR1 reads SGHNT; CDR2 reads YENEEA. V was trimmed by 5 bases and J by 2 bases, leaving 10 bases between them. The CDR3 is CASSPGVPYEQYF. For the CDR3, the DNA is TGTGCCAGCAGCCCGGGGGTTCCCTACGAGCAGTACTTC. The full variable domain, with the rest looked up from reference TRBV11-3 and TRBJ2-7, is EAGVVQSPRYKIIEKKQPVAFWCNPISGHNTLYWYLQNLGQGPELLIRYENEEAVDDSQLPKDRFSAERLKGVDSTLKIQPAELGDSAVYLCASSPGVPYEQYFGPGTRLTVT.

CDR3: CASILGQPLSEAFF. The CDR3 region has the DNA TGTGCCAGCATCCTGGGACAGCCATTATCGGAAGCTTTCTTT. The rearrangement joins TRBV25-1 to TRBJ1-1, with 7 nucleotides matching TRBD1. Germline CDR1 reads MGHDK; CDR2 reads SYGVNS. CDR3 size: 14 residues. Unmatched junction bases numbered 13, after V lost 7 bases and J lost 8 bases.

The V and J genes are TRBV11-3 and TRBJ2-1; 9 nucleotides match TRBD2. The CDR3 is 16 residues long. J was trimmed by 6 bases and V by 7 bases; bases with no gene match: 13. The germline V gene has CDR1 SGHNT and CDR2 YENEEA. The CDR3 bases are TGTGCCAGCACCGGCGGGGGGGCCTTCAGACGCAATGAGCAGTTCTTC. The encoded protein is CASTGGGAFRRNEQFF.

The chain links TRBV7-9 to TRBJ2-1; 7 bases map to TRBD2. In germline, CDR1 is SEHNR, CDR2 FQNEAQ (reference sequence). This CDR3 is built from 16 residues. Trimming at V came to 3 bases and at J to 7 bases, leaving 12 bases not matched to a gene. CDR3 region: CASSFVMTSPQNEQFF. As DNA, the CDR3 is TGTGCCAGCAGCTTTGTTATGACTAGCCCACAGAATGAGCAGTTCTTC.

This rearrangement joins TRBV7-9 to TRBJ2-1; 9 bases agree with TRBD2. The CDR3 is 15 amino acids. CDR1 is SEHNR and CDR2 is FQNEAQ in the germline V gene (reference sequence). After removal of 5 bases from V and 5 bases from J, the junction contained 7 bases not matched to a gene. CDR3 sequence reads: CASSRLAERHNEQFF. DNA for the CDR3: TGTGCCAGCAGCAGACTAGCGGAACGACACAATGAGCAGTTCTTC.

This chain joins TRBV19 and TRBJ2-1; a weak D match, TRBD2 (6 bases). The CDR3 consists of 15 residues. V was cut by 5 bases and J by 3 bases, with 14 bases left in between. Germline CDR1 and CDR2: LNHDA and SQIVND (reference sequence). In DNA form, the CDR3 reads TGTGCCAGTAGTCCCTCCGGGGGAAACTACAATGAGCAGTTCTTC. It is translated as CASSPSGGNYNEQFF.

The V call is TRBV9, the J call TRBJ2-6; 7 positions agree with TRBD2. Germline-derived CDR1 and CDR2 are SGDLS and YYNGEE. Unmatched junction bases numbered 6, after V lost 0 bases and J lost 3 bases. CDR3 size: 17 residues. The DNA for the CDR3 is TGTGCCAGCAGCGTAGATTTTACGGGAGGTGGGGCCAACGTCCTGACTTTC. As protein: CASSVDFTGGGANVLTF.

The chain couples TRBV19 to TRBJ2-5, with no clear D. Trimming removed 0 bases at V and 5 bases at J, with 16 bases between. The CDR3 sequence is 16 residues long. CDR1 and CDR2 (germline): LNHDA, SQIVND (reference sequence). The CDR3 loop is CASSIDLTEPRETQYF. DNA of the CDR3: TGTGCCAGTAGTATAGATCTTACCGAACCTCGGGAGACCCAGTACTTC.

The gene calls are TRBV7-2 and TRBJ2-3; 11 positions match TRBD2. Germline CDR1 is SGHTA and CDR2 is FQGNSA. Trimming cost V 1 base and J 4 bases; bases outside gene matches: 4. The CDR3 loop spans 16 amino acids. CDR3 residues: CASSLVAGGQADTQYF. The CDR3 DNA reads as TGTGCCAGCAGCTTAGTAGCGGGAGGGCAAGCAGATACGCAGTATTTT.

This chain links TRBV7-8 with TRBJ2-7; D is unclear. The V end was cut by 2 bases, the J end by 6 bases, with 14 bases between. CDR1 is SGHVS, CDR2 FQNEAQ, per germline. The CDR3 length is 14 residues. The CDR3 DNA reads TGTGCCAGCAGCTTAAGTCCAGTCCCAAGCGAGCAGTACTTC. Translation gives CASSLSPVPSEQYF.

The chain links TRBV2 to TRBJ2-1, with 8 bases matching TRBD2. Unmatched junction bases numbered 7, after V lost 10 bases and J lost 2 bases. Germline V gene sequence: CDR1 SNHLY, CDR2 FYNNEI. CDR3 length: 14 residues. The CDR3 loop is CATIAGLAYNEQFF. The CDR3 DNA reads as TGTGCCACCATAGCGGGGCTGGCCTACAATGAGCAGTTCTTC.

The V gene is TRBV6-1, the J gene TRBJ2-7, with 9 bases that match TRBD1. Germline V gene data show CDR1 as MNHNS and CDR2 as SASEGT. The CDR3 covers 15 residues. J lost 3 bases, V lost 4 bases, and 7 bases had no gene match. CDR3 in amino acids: CASSVGQGLYYEQYF. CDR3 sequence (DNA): TGTGCCAGCAGTGTGGGACAGGGCCTTTACTACGAGCAGTACTTC.